This note documents a single T cell receptor beta chain sequence. Its antigen is currently unknown. The data are from a study of T cell responses to AZD1222 COVID-19 vaccine. CDR3 size: 14 residues. The germline V gene has CDR1 MNHNS and CDR2 SASEGT. V shed 5 bases and J shed 10 bases, with 17 bases lying between them. Sequenced by immunoSEQ multiplex PCR; TCRdb stores in-frame clones only, minus some. The sample has around 100,000 clones, 87% seen once. Study-wide points: Spike-wide vaccine-associated CD4 TCRs dominated at 160-218 and 743-854. When two AZD1222 doses had been given, Spike-specific TCR breadth and depth rose.

This sequence was found in an adult in good health. The chain is built from TRBV6-1 and TRBJ1-4; no definite D call. The material sequenced was peripheral blood, taken on day 0 of AZD1222 vaccination. The CDR3 region has the DNA TGTGCCAGCAGTTGGGGATCCGGGGAGGGAAAACTGTTTTTT. Translated, it gives CASSWGSGEGKLFF.